This T cell receptor (beta chain) was sequenced for a study of OX40 agonist ivuxolimab in advanced cancers. Assay used: immunoSEQ multiplex PCR; TCRdb lists only in-frame clones, some missing. The sample holds about 15,000 clones, about 88% seen once. J lost 2 bases, V lost 3 bases, and 9 bases had no gene match. Per germline, CDR1 MRHNA and CDR2 SNTAGT. CDR3 size: 17 residues. V gene TRBV6-4 combines with J gene TRBJ2-3; the match to TRBD2 covers 9 bases. The clonotype was recovered from an adult with an advanced solid tumor such as melanoma, head and neck, liver or kidney cancer. Sequenced here: CD4+ or CD8+ T cells sorted from blood, sampled in a trial of the OX40 agonist ivuxolimab. CDR3 nucleotides: TGTGCCAGCAGTGAATTTGGAGCGGGGGGTTCCACAGATACGCAGTATTTT. The encoded protein is CASSEFGAGGSTDTQYF.